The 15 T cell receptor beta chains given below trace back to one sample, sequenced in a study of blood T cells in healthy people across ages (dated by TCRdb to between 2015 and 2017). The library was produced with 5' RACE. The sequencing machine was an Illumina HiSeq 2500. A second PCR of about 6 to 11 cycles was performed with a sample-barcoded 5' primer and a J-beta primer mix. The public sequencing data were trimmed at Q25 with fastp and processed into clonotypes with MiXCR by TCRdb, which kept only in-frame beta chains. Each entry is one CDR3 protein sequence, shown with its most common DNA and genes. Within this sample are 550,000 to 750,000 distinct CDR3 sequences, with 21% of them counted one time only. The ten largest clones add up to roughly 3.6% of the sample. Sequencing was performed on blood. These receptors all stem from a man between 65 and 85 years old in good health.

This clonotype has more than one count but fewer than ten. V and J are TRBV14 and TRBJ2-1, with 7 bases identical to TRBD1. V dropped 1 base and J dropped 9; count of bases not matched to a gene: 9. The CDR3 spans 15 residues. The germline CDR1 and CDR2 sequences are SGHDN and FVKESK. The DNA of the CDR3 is TGTGCCAGCAGCCAAGCTAACAGGGGAAGAGGTGAGCAGTTCTTC. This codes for CASSQANRGRGEQFF.

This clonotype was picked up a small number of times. This CDR3 is CSVGTGAATGELFF. CDR3 DNA sequence: TGCAGCGTTGGTACAGGAGCTGCGACCGGGGAGCTGTTTTTT. The rearrangement links TRBV29-1 to TRBJ2-2; D perhaps matches TRBD1 (5 bases). Trimming removed 4 bases from V and 5 bases from J, with 14 bases in between. CDR1 SQVTM and CDR2 ANQGSEA come from the germline V gene. This CDR3 has 14 residues.

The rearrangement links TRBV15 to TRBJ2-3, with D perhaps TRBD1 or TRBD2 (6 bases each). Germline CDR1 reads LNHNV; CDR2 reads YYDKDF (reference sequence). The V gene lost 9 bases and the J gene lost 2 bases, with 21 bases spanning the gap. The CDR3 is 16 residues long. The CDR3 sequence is CATRLNTGAPTDTQYF. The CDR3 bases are TGTGCCACGCGACTGAATACGGGGGCCCCCACAGATACGCAGTATTTT. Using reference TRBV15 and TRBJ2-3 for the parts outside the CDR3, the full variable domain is DAMVIQNPRYQVTQFGKPVTLSCSQTLNHNVMYWYQQKSSQAPKLLFHYYDKDFNNEADTPDNFQSRRPNTSFCFLDIRSPGLGDTAMYLCATRLNTGAPTDTQYFGPGTRLTVL.

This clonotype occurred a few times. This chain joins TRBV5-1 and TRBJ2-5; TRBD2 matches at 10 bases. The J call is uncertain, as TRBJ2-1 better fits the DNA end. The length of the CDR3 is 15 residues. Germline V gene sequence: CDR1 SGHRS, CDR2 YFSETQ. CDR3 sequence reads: CASSLSGRDYNEQFF. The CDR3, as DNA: TGCGCCAGCAGCTTGAGCGGGAGGGATTACAATGAGCAGTTCTTC.

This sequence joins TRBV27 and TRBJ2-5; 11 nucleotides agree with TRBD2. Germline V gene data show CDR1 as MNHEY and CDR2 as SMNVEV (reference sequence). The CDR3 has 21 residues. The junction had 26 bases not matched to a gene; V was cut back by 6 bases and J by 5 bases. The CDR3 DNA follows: TGTGCCAGCAGACCAGAAGGAGGACTCGACAGGGTGACTAGCGGGAAGGAGACCCAGTACTTC. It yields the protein CASRPEGGLDRVTSGKETQYF.

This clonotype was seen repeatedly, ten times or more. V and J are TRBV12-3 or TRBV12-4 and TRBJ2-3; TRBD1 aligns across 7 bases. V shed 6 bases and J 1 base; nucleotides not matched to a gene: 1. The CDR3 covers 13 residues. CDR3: CASRGTGTDTQYF. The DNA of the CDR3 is TGTGCCAGCAGGGGGACAGGCACAGATACGCAGTATTTT.

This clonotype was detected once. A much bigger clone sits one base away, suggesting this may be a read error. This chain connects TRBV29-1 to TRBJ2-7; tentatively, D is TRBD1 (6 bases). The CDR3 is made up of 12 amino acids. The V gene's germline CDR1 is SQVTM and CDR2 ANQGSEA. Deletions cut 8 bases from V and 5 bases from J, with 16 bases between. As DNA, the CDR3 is TGCAGCTTCGGGGACGGGACACACGAGCAGTACTTC. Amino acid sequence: CSFGDGTHEQYF.

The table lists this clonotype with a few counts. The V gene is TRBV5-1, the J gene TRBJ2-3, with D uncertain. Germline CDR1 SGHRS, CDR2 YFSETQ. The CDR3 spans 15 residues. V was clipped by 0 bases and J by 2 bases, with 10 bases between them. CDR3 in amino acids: CASSLEGAITDTQYF. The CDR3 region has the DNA TGCGCCAGCAGCTTGGAGGGCGCCATCACAGATACGCAGTATTTT.

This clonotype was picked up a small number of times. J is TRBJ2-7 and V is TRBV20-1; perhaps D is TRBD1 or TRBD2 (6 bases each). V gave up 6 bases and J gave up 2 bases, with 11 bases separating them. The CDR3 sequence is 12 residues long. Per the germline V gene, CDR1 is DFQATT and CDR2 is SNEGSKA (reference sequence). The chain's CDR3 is CSARGETYEQYF. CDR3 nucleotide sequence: TGCAGTGCAAGGGGGGAAACCTACGAGCAGTACTTC.

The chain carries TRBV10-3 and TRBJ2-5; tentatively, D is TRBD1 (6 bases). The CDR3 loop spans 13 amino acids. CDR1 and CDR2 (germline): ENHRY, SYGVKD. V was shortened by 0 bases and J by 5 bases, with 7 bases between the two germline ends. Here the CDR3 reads CAISESQGETQYF. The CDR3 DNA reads TGTGCCATCAGTGAGTCACAGGGTGAGACCCAGTACTTC.

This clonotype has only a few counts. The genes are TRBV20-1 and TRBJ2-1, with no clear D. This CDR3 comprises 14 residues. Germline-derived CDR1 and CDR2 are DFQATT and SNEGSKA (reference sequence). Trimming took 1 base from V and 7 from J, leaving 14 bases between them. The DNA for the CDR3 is TGCAGTGCTAGAGGTCTAGGGTGGTGGAATGAGCAGTTCTTC. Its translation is CSARGLGWWNEQFF.

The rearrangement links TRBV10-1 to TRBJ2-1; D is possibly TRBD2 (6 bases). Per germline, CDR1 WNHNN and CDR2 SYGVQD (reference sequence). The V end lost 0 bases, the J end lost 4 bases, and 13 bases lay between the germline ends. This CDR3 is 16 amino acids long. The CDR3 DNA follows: TGCGCCAGCAGTGAGTCCGGCGGGAAATGGTACAATGAGCAGTTCTTC. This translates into CASSESGGKWYNEQFF.

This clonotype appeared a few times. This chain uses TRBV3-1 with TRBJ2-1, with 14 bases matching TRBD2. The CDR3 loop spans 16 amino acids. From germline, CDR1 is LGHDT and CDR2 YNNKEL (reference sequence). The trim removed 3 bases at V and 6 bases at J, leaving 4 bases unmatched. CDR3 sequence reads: CASSQGLAGVGNEQFF. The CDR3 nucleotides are TGTGCCAGCAGCCAGGGACTAGCGGGAGTGGGCAATGAGCAGTTCTTC.

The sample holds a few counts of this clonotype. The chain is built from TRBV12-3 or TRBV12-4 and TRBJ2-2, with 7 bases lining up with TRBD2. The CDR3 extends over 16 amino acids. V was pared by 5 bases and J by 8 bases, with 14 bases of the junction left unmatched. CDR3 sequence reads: CASSLGGTRGPGELFF. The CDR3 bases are TGTGCCAGCAGTCTGGGGGGGACCCGCGGACCGGGGGAGCTGTTTTTT.

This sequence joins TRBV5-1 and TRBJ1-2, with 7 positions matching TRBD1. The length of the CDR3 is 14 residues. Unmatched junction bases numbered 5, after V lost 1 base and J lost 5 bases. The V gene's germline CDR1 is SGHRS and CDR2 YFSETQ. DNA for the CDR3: TGCGCCAGCAGCTTGACAGGGGATAAATATGGCTACACCTTC. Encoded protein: CASSLTGDKYGYTF. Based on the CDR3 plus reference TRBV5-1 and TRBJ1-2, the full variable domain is KAGVTQTPRYLIKTRGQQVTLSCSPISGHRSVSWYQQTPGQGLQFLFEYFSETQRNKGNFPGRFSGRQFSNSRSEMNVSTLELGDSALYLCASSLTGDKYGYTFGSGTRLTVV.